This TCR beta chain was captured in a study of cytomegalovirus exposure and HLA in healthy donors. In the study overall: Most genotyped donors, 65% to 85% of fewer than 400, had Caucasian-associated genetic ancestry. General observations from the study: For cytomegalovirus status, the classifier reportedly gave diagnoses with high specificity and sensitivity.

The CDR3 sequence is 20 residues long. Germline V lookup: CDR1 KGHSH, CDR2 LQKENI. V gave up 3 bases and J gave up 1 base, with 27 bases separating them. Primers: 60 Vbeta forward and 13 Jbeta reverse. Profiled with immunoSEQ multiplex PCR; TCRdb holds only in-frame clones, not every one. In the table there are roughly 170,000 clones, around three quarters of which are singletons. On this clone itself: Its target is not known.

The V call is TRBV18, the J call TRBJ1-1, with TRBD1 as a possible D gene (6 bases). The sequence came from a woman aged 30 to 39 in good health and CMV-seronegative. The sequencing input was PBMCs. As DNA, the CDR3 is TGTGCCAGCTCACCTTCCCTCACACGTTCAACAGGGAAGAGGAACACTGAAGCTTTCTTT. Amino acid sequence: CASSPSLTRSTGKRNTEAFF.